Listed here is a single TCR beta chain. Its antigen is currently unknown. The sample comes from a study of cytomegalovirus exposure and HLA in healthy donors. For the study at large: An early release of data contained approximately 80 million unique TCRs, which came from HLA-typed donors. When 350 to 500 donors were genotyped, approximately 81% of them were found to fall in the Caucasian-associated ancestry cluster. Whole-study results and caveats: Later on, an analysis showed TCR association rates differing by HLA locus, with DRB1 the most and HLA-C the fewest. Cytomegalovirus-associated status was assigned to approximately 160 TCR beta chains.

PCR was performed using 60 Vbeta and 13 Jbeta primers. Data came from immunoSEQ multiplex PCR; TCRdb stores just in-frame clones and leaves some out. Here the sample spans under 150,000 clones, over 60% being singletons. The clonotype was recovered from a man aged 40-49 years in good health and CMV-seronegative. The material sequenced was PBMCs.

CDR3 loop: CASSLSMTGDQPQHF. Written as DNA, the CDR3 is TGTGCCAGCAGTTTAAGTATGACAGGGGATCAGCCCCAGCATTTT. The rearrangement uses TRBV28 and TRBJ1-5; 8 bases are shared with TRBD1. With 2 bases clipped from V and 5 bases from J, the junction kept 5 bases outside the gene matches. Looked up from germline, CDR1 is MDHEN and CDR2 is SYDVKM. This CDR3 is built from 15 residues.